Below are 7 T cell receptor beta chains sequenced from a single sample in a study of blood T cells in healthy people across ages. The use of a sample-barcoded 5' primer and a J-beta primer mix characterized a second PCR of roughly 6 to 11 cycles. TCRdb reprocessed the 5' RACE reads with MiXCR, giving one entry per CDR3 protein. The sample has about 730,000 distinct CDR3 sequences, 43% seen once. The sequenced sample was blood. Receptors were obtained from a woman in her sixties in good health.

The chain combines TRBV11-2 with TRBJ2-7; 8 positions agree with TRBD1. This CDR3 contains 15 residues. The ends lost 5 bases at V and 3 bases at J; junction bases unmatched: 9. The germline gives CDR1 SGHAT, CDR2 FQNNGV. The CDR3 sequence: CASSAGQGLGYEQYF. As DNA, the CDR3 is TGTGCCAGCAGCGCCGGACAGGGCCTAGGCTACGAGCAGTACTTC.

The chain is built from TRBV5-6 and TRBJ2-6; a weak D match, TRBD2 (6 bases). Germline-derived CDR1 and CDR2 are SGHDT and YYEEEE. V lost 3 bases to trimming and J lost 0 bases, with 10 bases between them. The CDR3 is 16 amino acids. CDR3 DNA: TGTGCCAGCAGCTCGGGACTCAGCTCTGGGGCCAACGTCCTGACTTTC. Translated, it gives CASSSGLSSGANVLTF.

This clonotype was recorded at least ten times. This chain links TRBV6-6 with TRBJ2-5, with a possible D match to TRBD2 (7 bases). The CDR3 is 14 amino acids. Trimming left V 3 bases short and J 5 bases short, with 13 bases between. Looked up from germline, CDR1 is MNHNY and CDR2 is SVGAGI (reference sequence). The CDR3 spells CASSYRGAQETQYF. In DNA form, the CDR3 reads TGTGCCAGCAGTTATCGGGGGGCACAGGAGACCCAGTACTTC.

This clonotype was observed a handful of times. The chain combines TRBV6-4 with TRBJ2-1; 13 bases align to TRBD2. CDR3 length: 18 amino acids. Germline assignment: CDR1 MRHNA and CDR2 SNTAGT. J lost 0 bases, V lost 9 bases, and 11 bases had no gene match. CDR3 protein: CASSTSGRAMSSYNEQFF. DNA of the CDR3: TGTGCCAGTTCAACTAGCGGGAGGGCCATGAGCTCCTACAATGAGCAGTTCTTC.

The chain uses TRBV20-1 and TRBJ1-1; TRBD1 is a possible D gene (6 bases). CDR1 is DFQATT and CDR2 is SNEGSKA in the germline V gene (reference sequence). CDR3 length: 14 amino acids. The germline V and J ends were trimmed by 7 bases and 1 base, with 16 bases remaining between them. The CDR3 sequence: CSVGGQTENTEAFF. CDR3 DNA sequence: TGCAGTGTAGGGGGGCAGACGGAGAACACTGAAGCTTTCTTT.

The V and J genes are TRBV5-1 and TRBJ2-5, with D tentatively TRBD1 or TRBD2 (5 bases each). The V and J ends lost 0 bases and 2 bases respectively, with 14 bases between them. This CDR3 comprises 16 residues. Germline CDR1 SGHRS, CDR2 YFSETQ. The CDR3 sequence is CASSLVPGTLQETQYF. The CDR3 DNA reads TGCGCCAGCAGCTTGGTCCCGGGGACCCTTCAAGAGACCCAGTACTTC.

At least ten counts were recorded for this clonotype. The chain couples TRBV29-1 to TRBJ2-1; 9 bases agree with TRBD1. Per germline, CDR1 SQVTM and CDR2 ANQGSEA. The V gene end was trimmed by 3 bases and the J gene end by 5 bases; junction bases not matched to a gene: 2. The length of the CDR3 is 13 residues. CDR3 nucleotide sequence: TGCAGCGTTGATGGGACAGGGAACAATGAGCAGTTCTTC. Amino acid sequence: CSVDGTGNNEQFF.